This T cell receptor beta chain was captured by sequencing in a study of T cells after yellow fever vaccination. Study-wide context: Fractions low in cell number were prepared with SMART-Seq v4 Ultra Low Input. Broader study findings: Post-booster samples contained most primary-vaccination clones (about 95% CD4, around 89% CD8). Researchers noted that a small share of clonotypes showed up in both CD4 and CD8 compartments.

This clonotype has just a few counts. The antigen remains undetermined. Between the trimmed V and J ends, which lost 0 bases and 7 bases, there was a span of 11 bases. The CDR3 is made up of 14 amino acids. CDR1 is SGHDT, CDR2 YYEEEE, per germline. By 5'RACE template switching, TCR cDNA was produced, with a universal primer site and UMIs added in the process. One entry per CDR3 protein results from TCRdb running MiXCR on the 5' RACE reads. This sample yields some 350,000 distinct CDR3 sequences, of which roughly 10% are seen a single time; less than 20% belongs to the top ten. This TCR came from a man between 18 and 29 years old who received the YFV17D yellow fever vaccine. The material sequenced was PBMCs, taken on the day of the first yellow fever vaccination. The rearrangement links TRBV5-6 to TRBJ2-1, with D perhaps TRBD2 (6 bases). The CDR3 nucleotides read TGTGCCAGCAGCTTGGCTAGCGTGTCAAATGAGCAGTTCTTC. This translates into CASSLASVSNEQFF.